These 30 T cell receptor beta chains share one sample of origin, sequenced in a study of blood T cells in healthy people across ages. The authors ran a second PCR of about 7 to 11 cycles using a sample-barcoded 5' primer and a J-beta primer mix. MiXCR was run by TCRdb on the 5' RACE reads, yielding one entry per CDR3 protein. The repertoire holds more than 800,000 distinct CDR3 sequences, around 45% seen once, with 18% in the top ten. Specimen: blood. The receptor source for this set is a woman aged 60 to 75 in good health.

This clonotype appeared a few times. This chain uses TRBV12-3 or TRBV12-4 with TRBJ2-1; 12 bases line up with TRBD2. This CDR3 is built from 14 residues. J gave up 14 bases and V 3 bases, and 8 bases lay outside the gene matches. The CDR3 loop is CASSFLLAGGPEFF. The DNA of the CDR3 is TGTGCCAGCAGTTTTCTTCTAGCGGGAGGGCCGGAGTTCTTC.

In DNA, the CDR3 is TGCAGCGGGATAACAGGGGGCGCAAACACCGGGGAGCTGTTTTTT. Translated: CSGITGGANTGELFF. The J gene is TRBJ2-2, the V gene TRBV29-1; 9 bases are a match to TRBD1. The V gene's germline CDR1 is SQVTM and CDR2 ANQGSEA. V trimming: 7 bases; J trimming: 2 bases; junction bases outside the gene matches: 8. There are 15 residues in the CDR3.

This clonotype was seen only a few times. The genes are TRBV6-1 and TRBJ2-5; D not certain. The length of the CDR3 is 14 residues. V was trimmed by 2 bases and J by 3 bases, leaving 10 bases between them. In germline, CDR1 is MNHNS, CDR2 SASEGT. This CDR3 reads CASSELSAKETQYF. CDR3 DNA: TGTGCCAGCAGTGAATTGTCCGCTAAAGAGACCCAGTACTTC.

The genes are TRBV11-2 and TRBJ2-4; TRBD2 is a possible D gene (5 bases). V was cut by 6 bases and J by 7 bases, with 19 bases left in between. The CDR3 length is 15 residues. The V gene's germline CDR1 is SGHAT and CDR2 FQNNGV. The CDR3 coding sequence is TGTGCCAGCAGTCCCCCCCGGACTCCGATTAACATTCAGTACTTC. It yields the protein CASSPPRTPINIQYF.

The rearrangement joins TRBV14 to TRBJ2-5; tentatively, D is TRBD1 (5 bases). The germline V and J ends were trimmed by 4 bases and 2 bases, with 17 bases remaining between them. The germline gives CDR1 SGHDN, CDR2 FVKESK. The CDR3 extends over 16 amino acids. The CDR3 DNA reads TGTGCCAGCAGCCCCCGGCAGGGTCCACAACAAGAGACCCAGTACTTC. Residues: CASSPRQGPQQETQYF.

V is TRBV29-1 and J is TRBJ2-7; the D is unclear. There are 13 residues in the CDR3. In germline, CDR1 is SQVTM, CDR2 ANQGSEA. The V end was cut by 3 bases, the J end by 1 base, with 10 bases between. The CDR3 loop is CSVDTDGSYEQYF. CDR3 coding DNA: TGCAGCGTTGACACCGACGGGTCCTACGAGCAGTACTTC.

The chain combines TRBV2 with TRBJ1-5; 10 bases are shared with TRBD1. The ends lost 3 bases at V and 3 bases at J; junction bases unmatched: 2. Germline V CDR1 and CDR2: SNHLY, FYNNEI. The CDR3 runs 15 residues. The CDR3 DNA reads TGTGCCAGCAGTGAGGGGACAGGGGTCAATCAGCCCCAGCATTTT. Protein sequence: CASSEGTGVNQPQHF.

In this sample, this clonotype turned up a few times. The chain joins TRBV2 to TRBJ2-4; 9 positions agree with TRBD1. The CDR3 has 16 amino acids. Per germline, CDR1 SNHLY and CDR2 FYNNEI. V shed 4 bases and J 2 bases; nucleotides not matched to a gene: 6. The chain's CDR3 is CASSGYRGQTKNIQYF. CDR3 bases: TGTGCCAGCAGTGGGTACAGGGGGCAGACCAAAAACATTCAGTACTTC.

The sample holds one count of this clonotype. The gene calls are TRBV12-3 or TRBV12-4 and TRBJ2-3; TRBD2 matches 8 bases. Trimming took 4 bases from V and 4 from J; bases not matched to a gene: 7. The CDR3 contains 15 residues. The CDR3 DNA sequence: TGTGCCAGCAGTTCGGCCAGCGGGAGCCCAGATACGCAGTATTTT. Translated: CASSSASGSPDTQYF.

The V call is TRBV12-3 or TRBV12-4, the J call TRBJ2-7, with D maybe TRBD1 (6 bases). V lost 5 bases, J lost 7 bases, and 18 bases lay in between. The CDR3 is 14 residues long. CDR3 loop: CASSVGQGMREQYF. CDR3 DNA: TGTGCCAGCAGTGTGGGGCAGGGGATGAGGGAGCAGTACTTC.

V and J are TRBV29-1 and TRBJ1-2, with 9 bases that match TRBD1. The V gene end was trimmed by 3 bases and the J gene end by 9 bases; junction bases not matched to a gene: 14. CDR3 length: 15 residues. Looked up from germline, CDR1 is SQVTM and CDR2 is ANQGSEA. Here the CDR3 reads CSVEGAEPGQGSYTF. DNA of the CDR3: TGCAGCGTTGAGGGGGCGGAACCGGGACAGGGAAGCTACACCTTC.

This chain's CDR3 is CSARRAGAYEQYF. For the CDR3, the DNA is TGCAGTGCTAGACGGGCAGGGGCCTACGAGCAGTACTTC. The chain combines TRBV20-1 with TRBJ2-5; tentatively, D is TRBD1 (6 bases). Gene TRBJ2-7 matches the end of the DNA better, so the J call may be wrong. CDR3 size: 13 residues. In germline, CDR1 is DFQATT, CDR2 SNEGSKA (reference sequence).

The rearrangement joins TRBV7-3 to TRBJ2-1; 10 positions agree with TRBD2. The CDR3 consists of 15 residues. V gave up 2 bases and J gave up 4 bases; unmatched junction bases: 2. Germline V lookup: CDR1 SGHTA, CDR2 FQGTGA. CDR3 sequence reads: CASSLGTSEYNEQFF. CDR3 bases: TGTGCCAGCAGCTTAGGGACTAGCGAGTACAATGAGCAGTTCTTC.

This clonotype was counted only a few times. The gene calls are TRBV5-1 and TRBJ2-7; D unresolved. This CDR3 spans 13 amino acids. V gave up 5 bases and J gave up 7 bases, with 16 bases separating them. CDR1 is SGHRS and CDR2 is YFSETQ in the germline V gene. Here the CDR3 DNA reads TGCGCCAGCAGTCTCGGCAGTTTGAGGGAGCAGTACTTC. Its translation is CASSLGSLREQYF.

This clonotype came up once. An end of the junction does not agree with germline; a read error may underlie this. The chain has TRBV4-2 and TRBJ2-1; TRBD1 matches 8 bases. Germline V gene lookup returns CDR1 LGHNA and CDR2 YNFKEQ. CDR3 length equals 14 residues. The CDR3 sequence is CASSQDRAYNERYF. The CDR3 nucleotides read TGTGCCAGCAGCCAGGACAGGGCCTACAATGAGCGGTACTTC.

J is TRBJ2-5 and V is TRBV27; 9 bases map to TRBD1. Germline V gene data show CDR1 as MNHEY and CDR2 as SMNVEV (reference sequence). The CDR3 has 17 amino acids. V lost 0 bases and J lost 5; bases outside the gene matches: 10. The CDR3 DNA reads TGTGCCAGCAGTTTATCGTCGGGGGACAGGGAGTTGGAGACCCAGTACTTC. Protein: CASSLSSGDRELETQYF.

The V and J genes are TRBV5-1 and TRBJ1-1; 8 nucleotides agree with TRBD1. This CDR3 spans 15 amino acids. J was trimmed by 5 bases and V by 0 bases; bases with no gene match: 6. Germline lookup yields CDR1 SGHRS and CDR2 YFSETQ. CDR3 sequence (DNA): TGCGCCAGCAGCTTGGAGGACAGGGTTTTGACTGAAGCTTTCTTT. This sequence encodes CASSLEDRVLTEAFF.

This sequence joins TRBV20-1 and TRBJ2-5, with D uncertain. The germline CDR1 and CDR2 sequences are DFQATT and SNEGSKA (reference sequence). The length of the CDR3 is 13 residues. Trimming left V 6 bases short and J 1 base short, with 12 bases between. This CDR3 is CSARWAVQETQYF. CDR3 in DNA: TGCAGTGCCAGATGGGCCGTCCAAGAGACCCAGTACTTC.

The V and J genes are TRBV20-1 and TRBJ2-7; tentative D call: TRBD2 (6 bases). Trimming shortened V by 2 bases and J by 2 bases, and 13 bases separated the two germline ends. Germline lookup yields CDR1 DFQATT and CDR2 SNEGSKA (reference sequence). This CDR3 has 14 residues. The CDR3 DNA reads TGCAGTGCTAGACCGAGTAGCGGTACCTACGAGCAGTACTTC. It specifies CSARPSSGTYEQYF.

This clonotype has only one observation. This chain joins TRBV6-5 and TRBJ1-1; a weak D match, TRBD1 (6 bases). The germline gives CDR1 MNHEY, CDR2 SVGAGI. CDR3 length equals 15 residues. Trimming cost V 6 bases and J 3 bases, with 17 bases left between them. The CDR3 protein is CASRRTGQWDTEAFF. CDR3 in DNA: TGTGCCAGCAGACGCACAGGGCAGTGGGACACTGAAGCTTTCTTT.

This rearrangement joins TRBV5-1 to TRBJ2-2, with 8 positions matching TRBD2. The CDR3 length is 18 residues. V was clipped by 2 bases and J by 0 bases; unmatched bases: 9. The germline V gene has CDR1 SGHRS and CDR2 YFSETQ. CDR3 protein: CASSLKAGGSANTGELFF. The CDR3 coding sequence is TGCGCCAGCAGCTTAAAGGCGGGAGGTTCGGCGAACACCGGGGAGCTGTTTTTT. The complete variable domain, with remaining parts taken from reference TRBV5-1 and TRBJ2-2, reads KAGVTQTPRYLIKTRGQQVTLSCSPISGHRSVSWYQQTPGQGLQFLFEYFSETQRNKGNFPGRFSGRQFSNSRSEMNVSTLELGDSALYLCASSLKAGGSANTGELFFGEGSRLTVL.

The chain recombines TRBV6-2 or TRBV6-3 with TRBJ1-1, with TRBD1 matching over 7 bases. This CDR3 contains 11 residues. Germline V CDR1 and CDR2: MNHEY, SVGEGT. V shed 5 bases, J shed 11 bases, and the junction held 5 bases outside the gene matches. The CDR3 reads CASSADRAAFF. The DNA of the CDR3 is TGTGCCAGCAGTGCCGACAGGGCCGCTTTCTTT.

The V and J genes are TRBV9 and TRBJ2-6, with 7 nucleotides matching TRBD2. V trimming: 3 bases; J trimming: 1 base; junction bases outside the gene matches: 10. The CDR3 is made up of 18 amino acids. Germline V gene sequence: CDR1 SGDLS, CDR2 YYNGEE. The CDR3 DNA reads TGTGCCAGCAGCGCGTATCTAGCGGTCAATTCTGGGGCCAACGTCCTGACTTTC. Its protein product is CASSAYLAVNSGANVLTF.

The J gene is TRBJ2-5, the V gene TRBV18; D unresolved. The length of the CDR3 is 15 residues. The ends were cut back, 2 bases at V and 0 bases at J, with 10 bases in the middle. Germline CDR1 and CDR2: KGHSH and LQKENI. CDR3 loop: CASSPFVKHQETQYF. CDR3 DNA: TGTGCCAGCTCACCATTTGTAAAGCACCAAGAGACCCAGTACTTC.

Worth noting for this clonotype: A single base separates this from a much larger clone, so it may be a read error. The V call is TRBV3-1, the J call TRBJ2-6; no firm D call. In germline, CDR1 is LGHDT, CDR2 YNNKEL (reference sequence). Trimming removed 6 bases from V and 0 bases from J, with 6 bases in between. This CDR3 region has 14 residues. CDR3 bases: TGTGCCAGCAGGGAAAGCTCTGGGGCCAACGTCCTGACTTTC. Protein sequence: CASRESSGANVLTF.

The CDR3 region has the DNA TGTGCCAGCAGCACGGGACAGGGGGGCCCCCTCAATGAGCAGTACTTC. Translation: CASSTGQGGPLNEQYF. The rearrangement uses TRBV5-8 and TRBJ2-5; 11 nucleotides agree with TRBD1. The CDR3 is made up of 16 amino acids. V was pared by 4 bases and J by 11 bases, with 16 bases of the junction left unmatched. Germline V lookup: CDR1 SGHTS, CDR2 YDEGEE.

The chain uses TRBV10-3 and TRBJ2-7; D is perhaps TRBD2 (6 bases). V shed 3 bases and J shed 5 bases, with 17 bases lying between them. Germline loops: CDR1 ENHRY, CDR2 SYGVKD. This CDR3 has 15 amino acids. The CDR3 sequence is CAISEIVEGRHEQYF. The CDR3, as DNA: TGTGCCATCAGTGAAATAGTTGAGGGGAGGCACGAGCAGTACTTC.

V is TRBV10-2 and J is TRBJ2-7; 8 bases are shared with TRBD1. In germline, CDR1 is WSHSY, CDR2 SAAADI. V dropped 5 bases and J dropped 2; count of bases not matched to a gene: 8. CDR3 length equals 15 residues. The CDR3 loop reads CASSRSGQGPYEQYF. DNA for the CDR3: TGCGCCAGCAGTCGTAGTGGACAGGGCCCCTACGAGCAGTACTTC.

The chain links TRBV5-1 to TRBJ2-7; weak D call: TRBD2 (6 bases). V lost 4 bases and J lost 2, with 19 bases in between. CDR1 and CDR2 from the germline V gene are SGHRS and YFSETQ. This CDR3 has 16 amino acids. The CDR3, as DNA: TGCGCCAGCAGCCCCCGGGGTAGCGGACTAACCTACGAGCAGTACTTC. Its protein is CASSPRGSGLTYEQYF.

Comments on this clonotype: This could be a read error, since a much larger clone is one nucleotide away. The rearrangement uses TRBV29-1 and TRBJ2-7; D call uncertain. V lost 4 bases to trimming and J lost 3 bases, with 7 bases between them. The germline V gene encodes CDR1 SQVTM and CDR2 ANQGSEA. The CDR3 runs 11 residues. Here the CDR3 DNA reads TGCAGCGTTGCCCCTAGCTACGAGCAGTACTTC. Its translation: CSVAPSYEQYF.